One sample yielded the 21 T cell receptor beta chains listed below, sequenced in a study of T cell repertoires in cytomegalovirus infection. TCRdb re-called the reads with MiXCR, one entry per CDR3 protein. The profile shows approximately 770,000 distinct CDR3 sequences, about 27% of them singletons. Their specific antigens are unknown. The specimen comprised cultured CD8+ T cells from PBMCs, sampled from culture after CMV antigen stimulation. Every receptor here comes from a human donor in good health (CMV status not recorded). Some clones in this sample may be carry-over from other donors' samples.

This clonotype was observed a few times. The chain has TRBV28 and TRBJ1-1; D remains ambiguous. CDR1 MDHEN and CDR2 SYDVKM come from the germline V gene. V was shortened by 6 bases and J by 6 bases, with 17 bases between the two germline ends. The CDR3 has 14 residues. The CDR3 region is CASREPGSIPEAFF. The CDR3 DNA sequence: TGTGCCAGCAGGGAACCAGGCTCTATCCCTGAAGCTTTCTTT.

The chain is built from TRBV20-1 and TRBJ1-2; a weak D match, TRBD1 (5 bases). There are 15 residues in the CDR3. Germline loops: CDR1 DFQATT, CDR2 SNEGSKA (reference sequence). Deletions cut 1 base from V and 8 bases from J, with 20 bases between. Here the CDR3 reads CSARGDRSLLEGYTF. The CDR3 DNA sequence: TGCAGTGCTAGAGGGGACCGCTCCCTGTTGGAAGGCTACACCTTC.

V usage is TRBV12-3 or TRBV12-4 and J usage is TRBJ2-1, with D tentatively TRBD1 (6 bases). This CDR3 region has 13 residues. V lost 6 bases and J lost 8, with 14 bases in between. The CDR3 loop reads CASSAAGVDEQFF. In DNA form, the CDR3 reads TGTGCCAGCAGCGCCGCAGGGGTTGATGAGCAGTTCTTC.

This chain links TRBV7-9 with TRBJ2-1; D not resolved. Per germline, CDR1 SEHNR and CDR2 FQNEAQ (reference sequence). The CDR3 covers 15 residues. The germline V and J ends were trimmed by 5 bases and 5 bases, with 16 bases remaining between them. This chain's CDR3 is CASSTGNSRNNEQFF. DNA for the CDR3: TGTGCCAGCAGCACTGGTAATTCTAGGAACAATGAGCAGTTCTTC.

As concerns this clonotype: Relative to the germline gene, one junction end is altered; a read error may explain this. The genes are TRBV2 and TRBJ2-3; D is unclear. CDR3 length: 11 amino acids. Germline loops: CDR1 SNHLY, CDR2 FYNNEI. CDR3: CASILQASYHF. The CDR3 region has the DNA TGTGCCAGCATCCTGCAGGCCTCGTATCATTTT. Drawing the rest from reference TRBV2 and TRBJ2-3, the complete variable domain is EPEVTQTPSHQVTQMGQEVILRCVPISNHLYFYWYRQILGQKVEFLVSFYNNEISEKSEIFDDQFSVERPDGSNFTLKIRSTKLEDSAMYFCASILQASYHFGPGTRLTVL.

The gene calls are TRBV7-3 and TRBJ2-1; 9 positions match TRBD2. The CDR3 length is 17 residues. V lost 2 bases, J lost 2 bases, and 7 bases stayed unmatched. Germline V gene sequence: CDR1 SGHTA, CDR2 FQGTGA. The chain's CDR3 is CASSLGTSLLAYNEQFF. For the CDR3, the DNA is TGTGCCAGCAGCTTAGGGACTAGCCTGTTAGCCTACAATGAGCAGTTCTTC.

The sample holds many counts of this clonotype. V and J are TRBV7-9 and TRBJ1-1; D is uncertain. This CDR3 comprises 13 residues. CDR1 and CDR2 from the germline V gene are SEHNR and FQNEAQ (reference sequence). V was shortened by 2 bases and J by 1 base, with 5 bases between the two germline ends. The CDR3 is CASSLSKNTEAFF. CDR3 sequence (DNA): TGTGCCAGCAGCTTATCTAAGAACACTGAAGCTTTCTTT.

The table lists this clonotype with many counts. This chain links TRBV4-1 with TRBJ2-1; D gene unclear. Between the trimmed V and J ends, which lost 1 base and 5 bases, there was a span of 6 bases. The V gene's germline CDR1 is MGHRA and CDR2 YSYEKL. The CDR3 is 13 amino acids. This CDR3 is CASSQGVNNEQFF. CDR3 nucleotide sequence: TGCGCCAGCAGCCAAGGGGTCAACAATGAGCAGTTCTTC.

The chain joins TRBV7-8 to TRBJ2-1; 7 bases line up with TRBD1. After removal of 7 bases from V and 4 bases from J, the junction contained 10 bases not matched to a gene. Germline CDR1 and CDR2: SGHVS and FQNEAQ. The CDR3 loop spans 15 amino acids. The CDR3 reads CASIKQGIGYNEQFF. Written as DNA, the CDR3 is TGTGCCAGCATCAAACAGGGGATTGGTTACAATGAGCAGTTCTTC.

This clonotype was seen only a few times. The chain links TRBV27 to TRBJ1-2; 7 nucleotides agree with TRBD1. The germline gives CDR1 MNHEY, CDR2 SMNVEV (reference sequence). The CDR3 is 14 residues long. V dropped 3 bases and J dropped 4; count of bases not matched to a gene: 5. CDR3 nucleotides: TGTGCCAGCAGTTTGGGACAGTCGGGCTATGGCTACACCTTC. It is translated as CASSLGQSGYGYTF.

The rearrangement links TRBV9 to TRBJ1-2; D remains ambiguous. Germline CDR1 reads SGDLS; CDR2 reads YYNGEE. Trimming took off 4 bases at V and 8 bases at J, with 12 bases between the two ends. The CDR3 loop spans 12 amino acids. CDR3 residues: CASSTRGRGYTF. In DNA form, the CDR3 reads TGTGCCAGCAGCACCAGAGGGAGAGGCTACACCTTC. Full variable domain (rest looked up from reference TRBV9 and TRBJ1-2): DSGVTQTPKHLITATGQRVTLRCSPRSGDLSVYWYQQSLDQGLQFLIQYYNGEERAKGNILERFSAQQFPDLHSELNLSSLELGDSALYFCASSTRGRGYTFGSGTRLTVV.

The V and J genes are TRBV12-3 or TRBV12-4 and TRBJ2-1; 7 nucleotides agree with TRBD2. This CDR3 is built from 16 residues. The ends lost 7 bases at V and 3 bases at J; junction bases unmatched: 12. This CDR3 reads CASTESGVSFYNEQFF. The CDR3 region has the DNA TGTGCCAGCACCGAAAGCGGGGTCTCGTTCTACAATGAGCAGTTCTTC.

This clonotype was found many times. The chain links TRBV7-8 to TRBJ1-1; D perhaps matches TRBD1 (5 bases). Per germline, CDR1 SGHVS and CDR2 FQNEAQ. Trimming shortened V by 7 bases and J by 7 bases, and 10 bases separated the two germline ends. CDR3 size: 11 residues. CDR3 bases: TGTGCCAGCACCGTTACAGGTGAAGCTTTCTTT. Residues: CASTVTGEAFF.

The gene calls are TRBV2 and TRBJ1-5; the D gene is possibly TRBD1 (6 bases). Trimming removed 6 bases at V and 4 bases at J, with 19 bases between. The germline V gene encodes CDR1 SNHLY and CDR2 FYNNEI. The CDR3 consists of 16 residues. CDR3 coding DNA: TGTGCCAGCAGCAGCGAGGGGGGGCCTGGAAATCAGCCCCAGCATTTT. Protein product: CASSSEGGPGNQPQHF.

The chain combines TRBV6-8 with TRBJ2-1; possibly TRBD1 for D (5 bases). CDR1 MNHGY and CDR2 SAAAGT come from the germline V gene. V gave up 6 bases and J gave up 8 bases, with 11 bases separating them. The CDR3 consists of 12 residues. CDR3 amino acids: CASRKGVYEQFF. CDR3 DNA: TGTGCCAGCAGAAAAGGGGTATATGAGCAGTTCTTC.

The rearrangement uses TRBV9 and TRBJ2-7; D remains unclear. The CDR3 contains 14 residues. Germline V lookup: CDR1 SGDLS, CDR2 YYNGEE. V lost 2 bases and J 1 base, leaving 10 bases between the germline ends. CDR3 sequence (DNA): TGTGCCAGCAGCGTTTCTGACACTTCCTACGAGCAGTACGTC. As protein: CASSVSDTSYEQYV.

This clonotype was picked up a small number of times. The gene calls are TRBV6-2 or TRBV6-3 and TRBJ1-1; D call uncertain. This CDR3 contains 16 residues. With 3 bases removed from V and 0 bases from J, the gap between germline ends came to 14 bases. Germline values: CDR1 MNHEY, CDR2 SVGEGT. DNA for the CDR3: TGTGCCAGCAGTTATGGTCCTAGTTGGATGAACACTGAAGCTTTCTTT. It is translated as CASSYGPSWMNTEAFF.

V gene TRBV7-6 combines with J gene TRBJ2-3, with 9 bases identical to TRBD1. J lost 1 base, V lost 3 bases, and 14 bases had no gene match. This CDR3 contains 19 residues. In germline, CDR1 is SGHVS, CDR2 FNYEAQ. This chain's CDR3 is CASSFPTGGARRGTDTQYF. The CDR3 DNA reads as TGTGCCAGCAGCTTTCCTACAGGGGGCGCTCGGCGGGGCACAGATACGCAGTATTTT. Full variable domain (outside the CDR3, taken from reference TRBV7-6 and TRBJ2-3): GAGVSQSPRYKVTKRGQDVALRCDPISGHVSLYWYRQALGQGPEFLTYFNYEAQQDKSGLPNDRFSAERPEGSISTLTIQRTEQRDSAMYRCASSFPTGGARRGTDTQYFGPGTRLTVL.

This clonotype was detected many times. The chain carries TRBV7-6 and TRBJ1-1, with 8 positions matching TRBD1. Germline V gives CDR1 SGHVS, CDR2 FNYEAQ. J gave up 6 bases and V 2 bases, and 2 bases lay outside the gene matches. The CDR3 is made up of 13 amino acids. CDR3 loop: CASSLTGGSEAFF. CDR3 sequence (DNA): TGTGCCAGCAGCTTAACAGGGGGGTCTGAAGCTTTCTTT.

This clonotype was counted ten times or more. This chain connects TRBV20-1 to TRBJ2-1, with D possibly being TRBD2 (5 bases). V lost 5 bases and J lost 4, with 15 bases in between. CDR1 is DFQATT, CDR2 SNEGSKA, per germline (reference sequence). The CDR3 length is 14 residues. The DNA of the CDR3 is TGCAGTGCTGACTCTGGACTCTCGTACAATGAGCAGTTCTTC. Protein sequence: CSADSGLSYNEQFF.

This clonotype was seen a handful of times. The genes are TRBV4-3 and TRBJ1-5; weak D call: TRBD1 (5 bases). Germline V CDR1 and CDR2: LGHNA, YSLEER. The CDR3 consists of 16 residues. The ends were cut back, 0 bases at V and 4 bases at J, with 13 bases in the middle. The CDR3 here is CASSQDWGQPNQPQHF. The CDR3 DNA reads as TGCGCCAGCAGCCAAGATTGGGGCCAGCCAAATCAGCCCCAGCATTTT.